A selection of T cell receptor beta chains follows, all from one sample in a study of blood T cell repertoires in COVID-19. This table comes from immunoSEQ multiplex PCR, and its TCRdb copy is limited to in-frame clones, with some not included. The profile covers 450,000 to 500,000 clones, with about nine tenths appearing a single time and about 0.65% taken by the ten largest. Source material: PBMCs or T cells enriched from blood (not recorded which). These receptors all come from a woman younger than 35 who had recovered from COVID-19. The CDR3 runs from the conserved cysteine through the conserved F or W. Each record gives: V gene, J gene, D gene, clone size, CDR3 protein, CDR3 DNA. A D gene is named only where the DNA matches it firmly. Only some rows state a clone size, as once, few, many or a class for expanded clones.

>TRBV19|TRBJ1-4|NA|few
CATRPLGGGLGEKLFF
TGTGCCACCAGACCGCTTGGGGGGGGCTTAGGTGAAAAACTGTTTTTT
>TRBV6-4|TRBJ1-2|TRBD1|NA
CARPGQGANYGYTF
TGTGCCAGGCCGGGACAGGGGGCGAACTATGGCTACACCTTC
>TRBV2|TRBJ2-2|NA|NA
CASSDLLDLPQESGVGGGELFF
TGTGCCAGCAGTGATCTCCTCGACCTACCACAGGAGTCAGGGGTCGGCGGCGGGGAGCTGTTTTTT
>TRBV5-1|TRBJ1-1|TRBD1|once
CARPTGRKGGTEAFF
TGCGCCAGGCCGACAGGGCGAAAGGGGGGCACTGAAGCTTTCTTT
>TRBV6-4|TRBJ1-1|TRBD1|NA
CASSPDRGGTEAFF
TGTGCCAGCAGTCCAGACAGGGGCGGCACTGAAGCTTTCTTT
>TRBV6-1|TRBJ2-7|TRBD2|NA
CASSDPGLAATPYEQYF
TGTGCCAGCAGTGATCCGGGACTAGCGGCCACCCCCTACGAGCAGTACTTC
>TRBV2|TRBJ2-5|TRBD2|NA
CASRLSLAGGGETQYF
TGTGCCAGCAGACTCTCACTAGCGGGGGGAGGCGAGACCCAGTACTTC
>TRBV9|TRBJ2-5|TRBD1|NA
CASSPRDRYQETQYF
TGTGCCAGCAGCCCAAGGGACAGGTACCAAGAGACCCAGTACTTC
>TRBV6-5|TRBJ1-6|TRBD1|NA
CASSTGTANSPLHF
TGTGCCAGCAGTACCGGGACAGCCAATTCACCCCTCCACTTT
>TRBV19|TRBJ1-4|NA|NA
CASSMGGFNEKLFF
TGTGCCAGTAGTATGGGAGGGTTTAATGAAAAACTGTTTTTT
>TRBV5-6|TRBJ1-2|NA|NA
CASSPGQGTYGYTF
TGTGCCAGCAGCCCGGGGCAGGGGACCTATGGCTACACCTTC
>TRBV5-1|TRBJ2-3|TRBD1|NA
CASTNRGHSTDTQYF
TGCGCCAGCACTAACAGGGGGCACAGCACAGATACGCAGTATTTT
>TRBV7-2|TRBJ1-1|TRBD1|NA
CASRSPGGPNTEAFF
TGTGCCAGCAGGTCTCCAGGGGGCCCGAACACTGAAGCTTTCTTT
>TRBV5-4|TRBJ2-1|TRBD1|NA
CAAAGGVASNNEQFF
TGTGCCGCCGCAGGGGGCGTCGCGTCAAACAATGAGCAGTTCTTC
>TRBV11-3|TRBJ2-2|NA|NA
CASSPGGLNTGELFF
TGTGCCAGCAGCCCGGGTGGACTGAACACCGGGGAGCTGTTTTTT
>TRBV28|TRBJ2-3|TRBD1|NA
CASSLTTGGRWGGTQYF
TGTGCCAGCAGTTTAACAACAGGGGGCCGGTGGGGTGGTACGCAGTATTTT
>TRBV24-1|TRBJ1-2|TRBD1|NA
CATSDFRGPNYGYTF
TGTGCCACCAGTGACTTCAGGGGGCCTAACTATGGCTACACCTTC
>TRBV14|TRBJ2-1|NA|once
CASSLTQGQQFF
TGTGCCAGCAGCCTCACACAGGGACAGCAGTTCTTC
>TRBV3-1/TRBV3-2|TRBJ2-7|NA|once
CASSQDRRREQYF
TGTGCCAGCAGCCAAGATAGGCGGCGCGAGCAGTACTTC
>TRBV6-4|TRBJ2-6|NA|NA
CASSLGPFGANVLTF
TGTGCCAGCAGTCTGGGCCCTTTTGGGGCCAACGTCCTGACTTTC
>TRBV30|TRBJ1-1|NA|NA
CAWRGRGNTEAFF
TGTGCCTGGAGGGGCAGGGGGAACACTGAAGCTTTCTTT
>TRBV6-5|TRBJ1-2|NA|once
CASSLGVANGYTF
TGTGCCAGCAGTCTAGGGGTGGCGAATGGCTACACCTTC
>TRBV5-1|TRBJ2-2|NA|NA
CASSPGTNTGELFF
TGCGCCAGCAGCCCCGGGACTAACACCGGGGAGCTGTTTTTT
>TRBV2|TRBJ2-5|TRBD2|once
CASTAGTSEKTQYF
TGTGCCAGCACCGCTGGGACTAGTGAGAAGACCCAGTACTTC
>TRBV15|TRBJ2-5|TRBD1|NA
CATSRLRQGEMETQYF
TGTGCCACCAGCAGATTAAGACAGGGCGAAATGGAGACCCAGTACTTC
>TRBV12-3/TRBV12-4|TRBJ1-2|NA|NA
CASREGTNYGYTF
TGTGCCAGCAGAGAGGGAACTAACTATGGCTACACCTTC
>TRBV30|TRBJ1-4|TRBD1|once
CAWSVGTANEKLFF
TGTGCCTGGAGTGTCGGGACAGCTAATGAAAAACTGTTTTTT
>TRBV10-1|TRBJ1-1|NA|NA
CASSGQQNTEAFF
TGCGCCAGCAGTGGACAGCAAAACACTGAAGCTTTCTTT
>TRBV15|TRBJ2-2|NA|NA
CATSKWLNTGELFF
TGTGCCACCAGCAAGTGGCTGAACACCGGGGAGCTGTTTTTT
>TRBV7-2|TRBJ1-4|NA|NA
CASSPDRTVDEKLFF
TGTGCCAGCAGCCCCGACAGGACCGTGGATGAAAAACTGTTTTTT
>TRBV10-3|TRBJ1-5|NA|NA
CAISEWDISNQPQHF
TGTGCCATCAGTGAATGGGACATTAGCAATCAGCCCCAGCATTTT
>TRBV7-2|TRBJ1-4|NA|NA
CASRAPRRGGLDEKLFF
TGTGCCAGCAGGGCCCCTCGTCGGGGGGGCCTTGACGAAAAACTGTTTTTT